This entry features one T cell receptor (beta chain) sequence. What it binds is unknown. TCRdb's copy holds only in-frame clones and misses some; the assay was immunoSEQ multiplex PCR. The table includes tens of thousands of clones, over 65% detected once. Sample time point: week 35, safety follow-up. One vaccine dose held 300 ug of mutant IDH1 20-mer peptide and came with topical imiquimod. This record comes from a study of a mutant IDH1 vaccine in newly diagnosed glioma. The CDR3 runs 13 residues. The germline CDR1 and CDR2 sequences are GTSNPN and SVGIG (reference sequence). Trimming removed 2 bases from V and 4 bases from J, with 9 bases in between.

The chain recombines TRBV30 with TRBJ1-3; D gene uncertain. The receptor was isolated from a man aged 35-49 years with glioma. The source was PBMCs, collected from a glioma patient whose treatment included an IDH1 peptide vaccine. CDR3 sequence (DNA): TGTGCCTGGAGTCGGGAAGGCGGAAACACCATATATTTT. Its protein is CAWSREGGNTIYF.